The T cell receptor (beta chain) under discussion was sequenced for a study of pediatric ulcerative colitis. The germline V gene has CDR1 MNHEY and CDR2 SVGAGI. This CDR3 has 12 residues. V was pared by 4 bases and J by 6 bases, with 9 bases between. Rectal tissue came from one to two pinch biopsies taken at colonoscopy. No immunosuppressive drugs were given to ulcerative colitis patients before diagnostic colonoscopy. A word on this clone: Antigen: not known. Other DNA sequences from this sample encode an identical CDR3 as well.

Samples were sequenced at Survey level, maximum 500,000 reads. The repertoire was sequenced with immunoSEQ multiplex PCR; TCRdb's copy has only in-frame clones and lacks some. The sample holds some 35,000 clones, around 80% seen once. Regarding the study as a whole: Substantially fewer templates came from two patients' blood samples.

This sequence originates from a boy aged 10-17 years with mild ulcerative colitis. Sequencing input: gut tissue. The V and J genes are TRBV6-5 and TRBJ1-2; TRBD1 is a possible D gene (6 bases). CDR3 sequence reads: CASSSGGDGYTF. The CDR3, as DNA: TGTGCCAGCAGTTCGGGGGGCGATGGCTACACCTTC.